This paragraph covers one TCR beta chain sequence. Its antigen is as yet unknown. This CDR3 is 17 amino acids long. Germline V gives CDR1 MDHEN, CDR2 SYDVKM. J gave up 5 bases and V 4 bases, and 17 bases lay outside the gene matches. Tumor tissue was taken before any definitive surgery or chemotherapy was given. This entry belongs to a study of high-grade serous ovarian cancer treatment subgroups. Study in general: Samples averaged roughly 15,000 reads and approximately 7,000 unique TCR beta rearrangements.

Broader study findings: The analyses considered CDR3 and ignored CDR1 and CDR2. Different patients shared almost no repertoire; same-patient tumors shared about 0.095 to 0.79.

Only in-frame clones appear in the TCRdb table, and some are missing; sequencing was by immunoSEQ multiplex PCR. This table has about 8,000 clones, 62% appearing once. This TCR derives from a human donor with high-grade serous ovarian cancer. Sequencing was carried out using tumor tissue. The rearrangement uses TRBV28 and TRBJ2-7, with 7 positions matching TRBD2. CDR3 nucleotides: TGTGCCAGCAGTTACATGACGGGGGGAAAGATAAAAAACGAGCAGTACTTC. The encoded protein is CASSYMTGGKIKNEQYF. Combining the CDR3 with reference TRBV28 and TRBJ2-7 gives the whole variable domain DVKVTQSSRYLVKRTGEKVFLECVQDMDHENMFWYRQDPGLGLRLIYFSYDVKMKEKGDIPEGYSVSREKKERFSLILESASTNQTSMYLCASSYMTGGKIKNEQYFGPGTRLTVT.